This T cell receptor beta chain was profiled in a study of cytomegalovirus exposure and HLA in healthy donors. Study observations and caveats: In a later analysis, across HLA loci, associated TCR counts were highest for DRB1, lowest for HLA-C. Analysis was performed later, and it showed HLA-associated TCR beta chains to be more clonally expanded than equally common others. The majority of TCR sequences were rare, yet some public TCRs appeared in many donors.

For this clone: Its cognate antigen is unknown.

The study ran its PCR with 60 Vbeta and 13 Jbeta primers. Profiled with immunoSEQ multiplex PCR; TCRdb holds only in-frame clones, not every one. The profile shows around 150,000 clones, around 84% of them singletons. The junction had 10 bases not matched to a gene; V was cut back by 3 bases and J by 8 bases. CDR3 length equals 17 residues. Germline-derived CDR1 and CDR2 are MNHEY and SMNVEV (reference sequence). The receptor's source is a man aged 50 to 60 in good health and CMV-seropositive. The chain employs TRBV27 and TRBJ1-6; the match to TRBD1 covers 10 bases. Sample: PBMCs. CDR3 protein: CASSFSARDRGDSPLHF. In DNA, the CDR3 is TGTGCCAGCAGTTTTAGTGCCCGGGACAGGGGCGATTCACCCCTCCACTTT.